A single sample gave rise to the 14 T cell receptor beta chains below, sequenced in a study of T cell responses to AZD1222 COVID-19 vaccine. The repertoire was sequenced with immunoSEQ multiplex PCR; TCRdb's copy has only in-frame clones and lacks some. This sample carries about 110,000 clones, around 90% of them seen once, and the ten largest clones take 7% to 9%. The sequences come from peripheral blood, collected on day 0 of AZD1222 vaccination. These receptors all stem from an adult in good health.

The chain recombines TRBV19 with TRBJ2-2; D is uncertain. From germline, CDR1 is LNHDA and CDR2 SQIVND (reference sequence). This CDR3 has 14 amino acids. Trimming stripped 3 bases from V and 1 base from J, with 6 bases between. The CDR3 loop is CASSISGNTGELFF. CDR3 nucleotides: TGTGCCAGTAGTATTTCCGGGAACACCGGGGAGCTGTTTTTT.

The V and J genes are TRBV3-1 (or the pseudogene TRBV3-2) and TRBJ1-4; D is unclear. This CDR3 has 12 residues. From germline, CDR1 is LGHDT and CDR2 YNNKEL (reference sequence). Trimming took 3 bases from V and 10 from J, leaving 9 bases between them. CDR3 region: CASSQTVSKLFF. The CDR3 DNA reads TGTGCCAGCAGCCAGACGGTGTCAAAACTGTTTTTT.

V gene TRBV7-8 combines with J gene TRBJ1-1; D is perhaps TRBD1 (6 bases). Deletions cut 1 base from V and 5 bases from J, with 8 bases between. The length of the CDR3 is 13 residues. The V gene's germline CDR1 is SGHVS and CDR2 FQNEAQ. The DNA of the CDR3 is TGTGCCAGCAGCTTAGTGAGGGGGACTGAAGCTTTCTTT. It is translated as CASSLVRGTEAFF.

V usage is TRBV25-1 and J usage is TRBJ1-2; D unresolved. The CDR3 contains 11 residues. Looked up from germline, CDR1 is MGHDK and CDR2 is SYGVNS. V was clipped by 7 bases and J by 6 bases, with 9 bases between them. The DNA for the CDR3 is TGTGCCAGCACACAAGGCAATGGCTACACCTTC. Protein sequence: CASTQGNGYTF.

This chain uses TRBV11-2 with TRBJ2-1; TRBD2 matches 14 bases. Germline CDR1 is SGHAT and CDR2 is FQNNGV. This CDR3 has 17 amino acids. V lost 5 bases, J lost 6 bases, and 9 bases stayed unmatched. CDR3 in amino acids: CASSARLAGGTFNEQFF. Here the CDR3 DNA reads TGTGCCAGCAGCGCCCGACTAGCGGGAGGGACCTTCAATGAGCAGTTCTTC.

CDR3 bases: TGTGCCAGCAGCCCACATTCAGGGAACTACGAGCAGTACTTC. It specifies CASSPHSGNYEQYF. V and J are TRBV11-2 and TRBJ2-7; maybe TRBD1 (5 bases). Germline CDR1 is SGHAT and CDR2 is FQNNGV. V lost 5 bases, J lost 3 bases, and 14 bases lay in between. The CDR3 has 14 residues.

This rearrangement joins TRBV11-2 to TRBJ1-2, with D perhaps TRBD1 (5 bases). Looked up from germline, CDR1 is SGHAT and CDR2 is FQNNGV. The ends were cut back, 7 bases at V and 2 bases at J, with 14 bases in the middle. This CDR3 has 14 amino acids. The CDR3 sequence: CASTLRDRNYGYTF. DNA of the CDR3: TGTGCCAGCACTCTGCGTGACAGAAACTATGGCTACACCTTC.

The chain recombines TRBV11-2 with TRBJ2-7, with 13 bases aligning to TRBD2. Germline lookup yields CDR1 SGHAT and CDR2 FQNNGV. With V trimmed by 6 bases and J by 3 bases, 5 bases remained unmatched. This CDR3 region has 15 residues. The CDR3 DNA is TGTGCCAGCAGTGGACTAGCGGGGGTTCTCTACGAGCAGTACTTC. Protein: CASSGLAGVLYEQYF.

The chain employs TRBV7-2 and TRBJ2-3, with a tentative D call TRBD1 (5 bases). V was trimmed by 5 bases and J by 2 bases, leaving 8 bases between them. This CDR3 has 13 amino acids. In germline, CDR1 is SGHTA, CDR2 FQGNSA. The CDR3 nucleotides read TGTGCCAGCAGCCTGGACAACACAGATACGCAGTATTTT. This sequence encodes CASSLDNTDTQYF.

This clone was counted a single time. The genes are TRBV7-2 and TRBJ2-5, with TRBD1 matching 8 bases. The CDR3 contains 16 residues. V dropped 6 bases and J dropped 5; count of bases not matched to a gene: 14. CDR1 SGHTA and CDR2 FQGNSA come from the germline V gene. The CDR3 is CASRLGRGRLSETQYF. The CDR3 coding sequence is TGTGCCAGCAGGCTAGGCAGGGGGCGGTTGTCGGAGACCCAGTACTTC.

The V gene is TRBV5-1, the J gene TRBJ1-6, with 7 bases fitting TRBD1. This CDR3 has 13 residues. The J segment lost 8 bases and the V segment lost 7 bases, leaving 6 bases of the junction unmatched. Germline loops: CDR1 SGHRS, CDR2 YFSETQ. CDR3 DNA sequence: TGCGCCAGCGGGCAGGGGGGGGATTCACCCCTCCACTTT. Translation gives CASGQGGDSPLHF.

The J gene is TRBJ1-5, the V gene TRBV27; 7 bases agree with TRBD1. The CDR3 is 14 residues long. Trimming removed 3 bases from V and 2 bases from J; junction bases left unmatched: 1. Germline values: CDR1 MNHEY, CDR2 SMNVEV (reference sequence). The CDR3 reads CASSFGTGNQPQHF. CDR3 nucleotides: TGTGCCAGCAGTTTTGGGACAGGCAATCAGCCCCAGCATTTT.

The chain recombines TRBV19 with TRBJ1-2, with D maybe TRBD1 (6 bases). The CDR3 runs 12 residues. V was shortened by 6 bases and J by 8 bases, with 13 bases between the two germline ends. Per germline, CDR1 LNHDA and CDR2 SQIVND (reference sequence). The CDR3 is CASSPRGGGYTF. Written as DNA, the CDR3 is TGTGCCAGTAGCCCCCGAGGGGGAGGCTACACCTTC. The full variable domain, completed using reference TRBV19 and TRBJ1-2, is DGGITQSPKYLFRKEGQNVTLSCEQNLNHDAMYWYRQDPGQGLRLIYYSQIVNDFQKGDIAEGYSVSREKKESFPLTVTSAQKNPTAFYLCASSPRGGGYTFGSGTRLTVV.

The CDR3 loop reads CASSLGPRGNGYGYTF. CDR3 in DNA: TGTGCCAGTAGTTTGGGGCCACGGGGTAACGGCTATGGCTACACCTTC. The chain is built from TRBV19 and TRBJ1-2, with D possibly TRBD1 on 5 matching bases. The CDR3 has 16 amino acids. Germline CDR1 and CDR2: LNHDA and SQIVND (reference sequence). With 5 bases removed from V and 4 bases from J, the gap between germline ends came to 20 bases. Full variable domain (remainder filled in from reference TRBV19 and TRBJ1-2): DGGITQSPKYLFRKEGQNVTLSCEQNLNHDAMYWYRQDPGQGLRLIYYSQIVNDFQKGDIAEGYSVSREKKESFPLTVTSAQKNPTAFYLCASSLGPRGNGYGYTFGSGTRLTVV.